Following are 10 T cell receptor beta chains from one sample sequenced in a study of beta chain features in type 1 diabetes. The authors reverse transcribed all of the isolated RNA, so sequencing captured expressed TCRB transcripts. Generated by immunoSEQ multiplex PCR, the TCRdb table keeps only in-frame clones and is missing some. The sample lists roughly 500,000 clones, 9.5% to 12% seen once, with more than 0.045% in the top ten. Sequencing used naive CD4+ T cells from blood. These receptor sequences come from a woman between 18 and 30 years old in good health.

This clone was seen more than once but under ten times. The CDR3 sequence is CASSLGTEQFF. As DNA, the CDR3 is TGTGCCAGCAGTTTAGGGACAGAGCAGTTCTTC. This chain connects TRBV6-5 to TRBJ2-1, with a possible D match to TRBD1 (6 bases). Looked up from germline, CDR1 is MNHEY and CDR2 is SVGAGI. Deletions cut 4 bases from V and 10 bases from J, with 8 bases between. The CDR3 is 11 amino acids.

This rearrangement joins TRBV28 to TRBJ1-1; maybe TRBD1 (6 bases). The CDR3 is 11 residues long. Germline lookup yields CDR1 MDHEN and CDR2 SYDVKM. V was trimmed by 6 bases and J by 8 bases, leaving 10 bases between them. The CDR3 spells CASSHGTEAFF. DNA for the CDR3: TGTGCCAGCAGCCATGGGACAGAAGCTTTCTTT.

V and J are TRBV4-3 and TRBJ2-2; TRBD1 aligns across 7 bases. The V gene's germline CDR1 is LGHNA and CDR2 YSLEER. This CDR3 has 17 residues. J was trimmed by 0 bases and V by 4 bases; bases with no gene match: 8. Written as DNA, the CDR3 is TGCGCCAGCAGCCTCGACGTCGGGACAGCGAACACCGGGGAGCTGTTTTTT. It specifies CASSLDVGTANTGELFF.

The genes are TRBV4-3 and TRBJ2-1; TRBD1 aligns across 10 bases. The CDR3 has 15 amino acids. The junction had 7 bases not matched to a gene; V was cut back by 2 bases and J by 9 bases. From germline, CDR1 is LGHNA and CDR2 YSLEER. The CDR3 protein is CASSQLFGQGGEQFF. The DNA of the CDR3 is TGCGCCAGCAGCCAATTGTTTGGACAGGGGGGTGAGCAGTTCTTC.

The chain is built from TRBV7-2 and TRBJ2-5; the D gene is possibly TRBD2 (5 bases). V lost 3 bases to trimming and J lost 9 bases, with 23 bases between them. The CDR3 spans 16 residues. Germline assignment: CDR1 SGHTA and CDR2 FQGNSA. The CDR3, as DNA: TGTGCCAGCAGCTTGGGCGTACAGACGCCGCCAGCGGCCCAGTACTTC. Translation gives CASSLGVQTPPAAQYF.

In this sample, this clone turned up a few times. The chain recombines TRBV15 with TRBJ2-3, with a possible D match to TRBD2 (6 bases). CDR1 is LNHNV, CDR2 YYDKDF, per germline (reference sequence). This CDR3 is 14 amino acids long. The V end was cut by 5 bases, the J end by 0 bases, with 9 bases between. The CDR3 DNA is TGTGCCACCAGCGGTAGCGGTAGCACAGATACGCAGTATTTT. Translating it yields CATSGSGSTDTQYF.

The chain links TRBV4-3 to TRBJ2-5, with 11 bases aligning to TRBD1. V shed 3 bases, J shed 4 bases, and the junction held 7 bases outside the gene matches. Germline CDR1 is LGHNA and CDR2 is YSLEER. The length of the CDR3 is 16 residues. CDR3 bases: TGCGCCAGCAGCCACGCCGGGACAGGGGGGTTAGAGACCCAGTACTTC. It yields the protein CASSHAGTGGLETQYF.

This clone appeared a few times. This rearrangement joins TRBV30 to TRBJ1-3; D might be TRBD1 (5 bases). CDR1 and CDR2 from the germline V gene are GTSNPN and SVGIG (reference sequence). V was cut by 5 bases and J by 3 bases, with 11 bases left in between. CDR3 size: 13 residues. CDR3 nucleotides: TGTGCCTGGGAGCCTGGGGGTGGAAACACCATATATTTT. Translating it yields CAWEPGGGNTIYF.

This clone occurred a few times. DNA for the CDR3: TGTGCCAGCAGCTTCATTTATTACGGGACACCCAATGAGCAGTTCTTC. It encodes CASSFIYYGTPNEQFF. The chain employs TRBV7-8 and TRBJ2-1, with TRBD1 as a possible D gene (6 bases). The germline gives CDR1 SGHVS, CDR2 FQNEAQ. V lost 3 bases and J lost 6, with 18 bases in between. The length of the CDR3 is 16 residues.

The chain carries TRBV29-1 and TRBJ2-2, with D tentatively TRBD1 or TRBD2 (5 bases each). V was shortened by 7 bases and J by 3 bases, with 15 bases between the two germline ends. Germline V gene lookup returns CDR1 SQVTM and CDR2 ANQGSEA. The CDR3 totals 14 residues. CDR3 loop: CSGVGTHHTGELFF. The CDR3 region has the DNA TGCAGCGGTGTCGGGACCCACCACACCGGGGAGCTGTTTTTT.